The 3 T cell receptor beta chains below all came from one sample that was sequenced in a study of memory CD4+ T cells and cytomegalovirus serostatus. The sort gate was single viable CD3+CD4+CD8-CD45RO+ cells for memory CD4+ T cells. The method was immunoSEQ multiplex PCR; TCRdb's version includes in-frame clones alone and lacks a portion of them. Seen here are around 44,000 clones, around 78% observed once, and the top ten hold around 0.6%. The sequenced sample was memory CD4+ T cells from blood. Receptors originate from an adult in good health and CMV-seronegative.

The chain employs TRBV29-1 and TRBJ1-1; D possibly corresponds to TRBD1 (6 bases). With 4 bases removed from V and 4 bases from J, the gap between germline ends came to 7 bases. Germline V gene data show CDR1 as SQVTM and CDR2 as ANQGSEA. This CDR3 has 11 amino acids. DNA of the CDR3: TGCAGCGTTGGAGGGGGCACTGAAGCTTTCTTT. Translation: CSVGGGTEAFF.

With regard to this clone: Other DNA sequences in the same sample also yield this CDR3. The rearrangement joins TRBV19 to TRBJ1-2; no clear D gene. V was shortened by 3 bases and J by 4 bases, with 6 bases between the two germline ends. From germline, CDR1 is LNHDA and CDR2 SQIVND (reference sequence). This CDR3 has 12 residues. The CDR3 protein is CASSMPVYGYTF. The CDR3 bases are TGTGCCAGTAGTATGCCGGTCTATGGCTACACCTTC. Complete variable domain (other parts from reference TRBV19 and TRBJ1-2): DGGITQSPKYLFRKEGQNVTLSCEQNLNHDAMYWYRQDPGQGLRLIYYSQIVNDFQKGDIAEGYSVSREKKESFPLTVTSAQKNPTAFYLCASSMPVYGYTFGSGTRLTVV.

V and J are TRBV5-1 and TRBJ2-6; 7 bases are shared with TRBD1. After removal of 2 bases from V and 2 bases from J, the junction contained 7 bases not matched to a gene. The length of the CDR3 is 17 residues. CDR1 SGHRS and CDR2 YFSETQ come from the germline V gene. The CDR3 reads CASSLGDSRTGANVLTF. The CDR3 nucleotides are TGCGCCAGCAGCTTAGGGGACAGTCGGACTGGGGCCAACGTCCTGACTTTC. The full variable domain, completed using reference TRBV5-1 and TRBJ2-6, is KAGVTQTPRYLIKTRGQQVTLSCSPISGHRSVSWYQQTPGQGLQFLFEYFSETQRNKGNFPGRFSGRQFSNSRSEMNVSTLELGDSALYLCASSLGDSRTGANVLTFGAGSRLTVL.